These 21 T cell receptor beta chains were all obtained from the same sample, sequenced in a study of identical twins. TCRdb passed the 5' RACE reads through MiXCR, listing each CDR3 protein once. The profile shows roughly 240,000 distinct CDR3 sequences, 7.5% of them singletons. Separately, the same data were catalogued under a study of yellow fever vaccine responses in identical twins.

The sequenced sample consisted of CD8+ T cells sorted from blood. These receptors were collected from a woman younger than 35 in good health.

This clonotype was detected ten times or more. The chain uses TRBV9 and TRBJ2-4; tentatively, D is TRBD2 (5 bases). The germline V gene has CDR1 SGDLS and CDR2 YYNGEE. Trimming stripped 4 bases from V and 6 bases from J, with 11 bases between. This CDR3 has 13 residues. The CDR3 nucleotides are TGTGCCAGCAGCCCAAGACGGGGAAACATTCAGTACTTC. This sequence encodes CASSPRRGNIQYF.

There are many counts of this clonotype. This chain links TRBV20-1 with TRBJ2-1, with 13 bases aligning to TRBD2. After removal of 6 bases from V and 4 bases from J, the junction contained 3 bases not matched to a gene. Germline V gene data show CDR1 as DFQATT and CDR2 as SNEGSKA (reference sequence). The CDR3 is made up of 14 amino acids. The chain's CDR3 is CSAPTSGGYNEQFF. The CDR3 DNA sequence: TGCAGTGCCCCGACTAGCGGGGGGTACAATGAGCAGTTCTTC.

The V and J genes are TRBV2 and TRBJ2-7, with D perhaps TRBD1 or TRBD2 (5 bases each). The germline V gene has CDR1 SNHLY and CDR2 FYNNEI. This CDR3 is built from 15 residues. V gave up 0 bases and J gave up 6 bases, with 15 bases separating them. CDR3 coding DNA: TGTGCCAGCAGTGAAGCGGGGGATTCCACGACCGAGCAGTACGTC. As protein: CASSEAGDSTTEQYV.

The chain is built from TRBV5-1 and TRBJ2-1; D gene ambiguous. The CDR3 is made up of 12 amino acids. Germline CDR1 is SGHRS and CDR2 is YFSETQ. Deletions cut 2 bases from V and 6 bases from J, with 6 bases between. The CDR3 DNA sequence: TGCGCCAGCAGCTTTGATGGCAATGAGCAGTTCTTC. Encoded protein: CASSFDGNEQFF.

The rearrangement uses TRBV29-1 and TRBJ2-1; D may be TRBD1 or TRBD2 (5 bases each). Germline values: CDR1 SQVTM, CDR2 ANQGSEA. The CDR3 is 17 residues long. V dropped 1 base and J dropped 0 bases, with 16 bases sitting between them. DNA of the CDR3: TGCAGCGTTGAAGGGCTAGGAGAGGGGAGCTCCTACAATGAGCAGTTCTTC. It specifies CSVEGLGEGSSYNEQFF.

This clonotype was recorded at least ten times. The junction departs from the called germline gene at one end, perhaps through a read error. The chain uses TRBV12-3 or TRBV12-4 and TRBJ1-2; 9 positions match TRBD1. The CDR3 runs to 12 residues. The CDR3 here is CAQGQGVYGYTF. CDR3 DNA: TGCGCCCAGGGACAGGGAGTCTATGGCTACACCTTC.

J is TRBJ2-3 and V is TRBV7-6; 9 bases fit TRBD1. CDR1 and CDR2 (germline): SGHVS, FNYEAQ. The V segment lost 3 bases and the J segment 3 bases; nucleotides outside the gene matches: 7. This CDR3 spans 16 amino acids. CDR3 sequence (DNA): TGTGCCAGCAGCTTCTTGGACAGGGGAGATACAGATACGCAGTATTTT. Its protein product is CASSFLDRGDTDTQYF.

This clonotype was detected ten times or more. The J gene is TRBJ2-3, the V gene TRBV28; weak D call: TRBD1 (5 bases). The germline CDR1 and CDR2 sequences are MDHEN and SYDVKM. The CDR3 contains 14 residues. Trimming stripped 8 bases from V and 2 bases from J, with 14 bases between. In DNA, the CDR3 is TGTGCCAGCGTCCCAGGGCTCGCCACAGATACGCAGTATTTT. It specifies CASVPGLATDTQYF.

The rearrangement uses TRBV6-1 and TRBJ2-1, with 10 bases lining up with TRBD1. V gave up 4 bases and J gave up 10 bases; unmatched junction bases: 10. Germline V gene data show CDR1 as MNHNS and CDR2 as SASEGT. CDR3 length: 15 amino acids. The CDR3 reads CASSVPGQGNREQFF. The CDR3 DNA reads as TGTGCCAGCAGTGTACCGGGACAGGGGAATAGGGAGCAGTTCTTC.

This clonotype was counted at least ten times. J is TRBJ2-1 and V is TRBV12-3 or TRBV12-4; a weak D match, TRBD2 (6 bases). Deletions cut 0 bases from V and 0 bases from J, with 24 bases between. CDR3 size: 21 residues. CDR3 bases: TGTGCCAGCAGTTTAGCTTCCGGGACTCTACCTACCTTGAGCTCCTACAATGAGCAGTTCTTC. Translating gives CASSLASGTLPTLSSYNEQFF.

This chain joins TRBV6-5 and TRBJ2-2; D not resolved. Germline lookup yields CDR1 MNHEY and CDR2 SVGAGI. Trimming cost V 3 bases and J 6 bases, with 8 bases left between them. The CDR3 has 13 residues. The CDR3, as DNA: TGTGCCAGCAGTTATTCTGAGGCCGGGGAGCTGTTTTTT. This sequence encodes CASSYSEAGELFF.

This chain's CDR3 is CASSAQGRSSYEQYF. DNA of the CDR3: TGTGCCAGCAGTGCCCAGGGGCGAAGTTCTTACGAGCAGTACTTC. The chain couples TRBV28 to TRBJ2-7; tentatively, D is TRBD1 (6 bases). There are 15 residues in the CDR3. The V end was cut by 5 bases, the J end by 4 bases, with 18 bases between. Germline V gene lookup returns CDR1 MDHEN and CDR2 SYDVKM.

This clonotype was counted ten times or more. The chain couples TRBV5-5 to TRBJ2-5; 7 bases map to TRBD1. The CDR3 contains 16 residues. From germline, CDR1 is SGHKS and CDR2 YYEKEE (reference sequence). Trimming took 4 bases from V and 5 from J; bases not matched to a gene: 14. The CDR3 DNA follows: TGTGCCAGCAGCAAAGATCAATACAGGGGAGAGGAGACCCAGTACTTC. Its protein product is CASSKDQYRGEETQYF.

This clonotype was counted ten times or more. The chain couples TRBV27 to TRBJ1-2; a weak D match, TRBD1 (5 bases). Trimming stripped 0 bases from V and 2 bases from J, with 7 bases between. In germline, CDR1 is MNHEY, CDR2 SMNVEV (reference sequence). The CDR3 has 14 amino acids. Written as DNA, the CDR3 is TGTGCCAGCAGTTTATCCGGGGGGAACTATGGCTACACCTTC. Amino acid sequence: CASSLSGGNYGYTF.

This clonotype was counted between two and nine times. The chain carries TRBV6-5 and TRBJ2-3, with TRBD2 identical over 7 bases. With 0 bases clipped from V and 2 bases from J, the junction kept 5 bases outside the gene matches. The CDR3 is 16 amino acids. Germline CDR1 and CDR2: MNHEY and SVGAGI. The CDR3 DNA follows: TGTGCCAGCAGTTACTCGATGGGAGGGCTCACAGATACGCAGTATTTT. This codes for CASSYSMGGLTDTQYF.

The table lists this clonotype with a few counts. The genes are TRBV7-8 and TRBJ2-5; TRBD2 matches at 8 bases. From germline, CDR1 is SGHVS and CDR2 FQNEAQ. The CDR3 is 14 residues long. J gave up 5 bases and V 7 bases, and 9 bases lay outside the gene matches. In nucleotides, the CDR3 is TGTGCCAGCACCGGATCCGGGGGGGTGGAGACCCAGTACTTC. This sequence encodes CASTGSGGVETQYF.

This clonotype was counted many times. The rearrangement joins TRBV12-3 or TRBV12-4 to TRBJ1-5; D gene ambiguous. CDR3 length equals 15 residues. Between the trimmed V and J ends, which lost 5 bases and 2 bases, there was a span of 13 bases. The CDR3 here is CASSPSGSGNQPQHF. The CDR3 DNA is TGTGCCAGCAGTCCCTCGGGAAGTGGCAATCAGCCCCAGCATTTT.

The chain recombines TRBV7-9 with TRBJ1-1; a possible D gene is TRBD1 (5 bases). The CDR3 has 15 amino acids. V lost 3 bases and J 1 base, leaving 12 bases between the germline ends. From germline, CDR1 is SEHNR and CDR2 FQNEAQ (reference sequence). In DNA, the CDR3 is TGTGCCAGCAGCTTGACCGGGACGCCGAACACTGAAGCTTTCTTT. Translating it yields CASSLTGTPNTEAFF.

This clonotype came up many times. V gene TRBV4-1 combines with J gene TRBJ2-7; TRBD1 might be the D (6 bases). With 0 bases removed from V and 2 bases from J, the gap between germline ends came to 14 bases. Germline CDR1 reads MGHRA; CDR2 reads YSYEKL. The CDR3 is 16 residues long. The CDR3 loop reads CASSQEITGMAYEQYF. The CDR3 region has the DNA TGCGCCAGCAGCCAAGAAATAACAGGGATGGCCTACGAGCAGTACTTC.

The gene calls are TRBV11-2 and TRBJ2-7; D call uncertain. V was cut by 1 base and J by 3 bases, with 10 bases left in between. Germline V gives CDR1 SGHAT, CDR2 FQNNGV. The CDR3 contains 14 residues. CDR3 sequence: CASSLGGVIYEQYV. The CDR3 nucleotides are TGTGCCAGCAGCTTAGGCGGCGTAATCTACGAGCAGTACGTC.

This clonotype was detected many times. The gene calls are TRBV5-6 and TRBJ2-1, with D possibly being TRBD2 (5 bases). The CDR3 extends over 14 amino acids. V was shortened by 4 bases and J by 5 bases, with 13 bases between the two germline ends. Germline CDR1 reads SGHDT; CDR2 reads YYEEEE. Here the CDR3 DNA reads TGTGCCAGCAGCCCTGGAGGCTTTAACAATGAGCAGTTCTTC. It yields the protein CASSPGGFNNEQFF.